Below are 25 T cell receptor beta chains sequenced from a single sample in a study of T cells after yellow fever vaccination. TCRdb re-derived calls from the 5' RACE reads in MiXCR, one entry per CDR3 protein. The repertoire includes 150,000 to 200,000 distinct CDR3 sequences, around 8.5% of them detected once, and roughly 33% sits in the top ten. This sample comprised CD8+ T cells sorted from PBMCs, obtained 45 days after the yellow fever booster vaccination. The receptors stem from a man between 18 and 29 years old who received the YFV17D yellow fever vaccine.

This clonotype was counted at least ten times. This rearrangement joins TRBV4-2 to TRBJ2-7, with 7 bases matching TRBD1. V dropped 1 base and J dropped 4; count of bases not matched to a gene: 4. The CDR3 has 14 residues. CDR1 and CDR2 from the germline V gene are LGHNA and YNFKEQ. The DNA for the CDR3 is TGTGCCAGCAGCCAAGGACAGGGAGTTTACGAGCAGTACTTC. Encoded protein: CASSQGQGVYEQYF.

This clonotype appeared many times. This chain uses TRBV4-1 with TRBJ1-1, with TRBD1 as a possible D gene (5 bases). V was cut by 0 bases and J by 0 bases, with 8 bases left in between. CDR1 MGHRA and CDR2 YSYEKL come from the germline V gene. CDR3 size: 15 residues. CDR3 sequence reads: CASSQEDSLNTEAFF. The DNA of the CDR3 is TGCGCCAGCAGCCAAGAAGACAGCTTGAACACTGAAGCTTTCTTT.

This clonotype was detected many times. V usage is TRBV6-2 or TRBV6-3 and J usage is TRBJ2-1; D is ambiguous. The germline CDR1 and CDR2 sequences are MNHEY and SVGEGT. The CDR3 is made up of 15 amino acids. The ends were cut back, 1 base at V and 0 bases at J, with 7 bases in the middle. This CDR3 reads CASSYYLSSYNEQFF. CDR3 sequence (DNA): TGTGCCAGCAGTTACTACCTATCCTCCTACAATGAGCAGTTCTTC.

This clonotype occurred a few times. The chain links TRBV4-3 to TRBJ2-1, with 8 bases matching TRBD2. The V and J ends lost 1 base and 10 bases, in that order; junction bases with no gene match: 12. The CDR3 covers 16 residues. Germline V gives CDR1 LGHNA, CDR2 YSLEER. In DNA, the CDR3 is TGCGCCAGCAGCCAAGTCCCGGCGGGGGGCTCATGGGAGCAGTTCTTC. Its protein product is CASSQVPAGGSWEQFF.

The rearrangement uses TRBV27 and TRBJ2-3, with 9 bases that match TRBD2. The germline CDR1 and CDR2 sequences are MNHEY and SMNVEV (reference sequence). CDR3 length: 16 residues. V lost 6 bases and J lost 6; bases outside the gene matches: 13. In nucleotides, the CDR3 is TGTGCCAGCAGAGACTCCGGGACTAGCCCGTGGGATACGCAGTATTTT. Amino acids: CASRDSGTSPWDTQYF.

This clonotype appeared many times. The rearrangement uses TRBV19 and TRBJ2-1, with a weak D call TRBD1 (5 bases). Germline CDR1 LNHDA, CDR2 SQIVND (reference sequence). Trimming removed 4 bases from V and 8 bases from J, with 12 bases in between. The CDR3 sequence is 13 residues long. The CDR3 DNA follows: TGTGCCAGTAGTAGGACATGGTGGGATGAGCAGTTCTTC. Translating it yields CASSRTWWDEQFF.

This clonotype was observed a handful of times. The chain employs TRBV4-1 and TRBJ2-3, with TRBD2 identical over 8 bases. Trimming removed 5 bases from V and 0 bases from J; junction bases left unmatched: 10. Germline CDR1 and CDR2: MGHRA and YSYEKL. The CDR3 extends over 17 amino acids. CDR3 sequence reads: CASSGPPGLVSTDTQYF. For the CDR3, the DNA is TGCGCCAGCAGCGGGCCCCCGGGACTAGTGAGCACAGATACGCAGTATTTT.

This clonotype was observed a handful of times. The rearrangement uses TRBV9 and TRBJ1-2, with D uncertain. The CDR3 loop spans 14 amino acids. The V gene lost 0 bases and the J gene lost 2 bases, with 8 bases spanning the gap. Germline lookup yields CDR1 SGDLS and CDR2 YYNGEE. The CDR3 sequence is CASSVGAENYGYTF. The CDR3 region has the DNA TGTGCCAGCAGCGTAGGGGCGGAGAACTATGGCTACACCTTC.

The chain is built from TRBV4-2 and TRBJ1-6; D unclear. Trimming removed 2 bases at V and 7 bases at J, with 18 bases between. The CDR3 consists of 17 residues. Germline V lookup: CDR1 LGHNA, CDR2 YNFKEQ. The CDR3 spells CASSQSGRGEYNSPLHF. The CDR3 nucleotides read TGTGCCAGCAGCCAAAGTGGTCGTGGGGAGTACAATTCACCCCTCCACTTT.

A few counts support this clonotype. V is TRBV12-3 or TRBV12-4 and J is TRBJ2-7, with D perhaps given as TRBD1 or TRBD2 (5 bases each). This CDR3 contains 15 residues. Trimming stripped 1 base from V and 3 bases from J, with 13 bases between. The CDR3 sequence is CASSLGQGRYYEQYF. The DNA for the CDR3 is TGTGCCAGCAGTTTAGGGCAGGGACGATACTACGAGCAGTACTTC.

The sample holds a few counts of this clonotype. The V call is TRBV27, the J call TRBJ1-1; D might be TRBD1 (6 bases). The CDR3 loop spans 15 amino acids. Germline assignment: CDR1 MNHEY and CDR2 SMNVEV (reference sequence). Deletions cut 3 bases from V and 1 base from J, with 12 bases between. The CDR3, as DNA: TGTGCCAGCAGTTTTTTCGGGGGCGCGAACACTGAAGCTTTCTTT. This gives the protein CASSFFGGANTEAFF.

This clonotype was detected a few times. The DNA for the CDR3 is TGCAGTGCTCCTGAGGGCCTAGCGGGGCCCTACAATGAGCAGTTCTTC. The encoded protein is CSAPEGLAGPYNEQFF. The V call is TRBV20-1, the J call TRBJ2-1; TRBD2 aligns across 9 bases. The length of the CDR3 is 16 residues. The V and J ends lost 5 bases and 2 bases, in that order; junction bases with no gene match: 10. Germline V gives CDR1 DFQATT, CDR2 SNEGSKA (reference sequence).

The chain combines TRBV12-3 or TRBV12-4 with TRBJ2-3; TRBD1 aligns across 8 bases. Losses at the gene ends were 2 bases for V and 5 bases for J; bases not matched to a gene: 9. CDR3 length: 16 residues. The CDR3 region has the DNA TGTGCCAGCAGTTTAAACCCAGGGGGCTTCGTAGATACGCAGTATTTT. Translated: CASSLNPGGFVDTQYF.

The chain has TRBV2 and TRBJ1-1; 7 bases map to TRBD1. Germline lookup yields CDR1 SNHLY and CDR2 FYNNEI. The CDR3 length is 16 residues. V lost 5 bases, J lost 0 bases, and 9 bases stayed unmatched. This CDR3 is CASSPGQYFMNTEAFF. CDR3 bases: TGTGCCAGCAGTCCGGGACAGTACTTCATGAACACTGAAGCTTTCTTT.

The V gene is TRBV7-6, the J gene TRBJ2-1, with D possibly matching TRBD2 (6 bases). V dropped 0 bases and J dropped 8 bases, with 8 bases sitting between them. CDR3 length: 13 residues. The germline gives CDR1 SGHVS, CDR2 FNYEAQ. For the CDR3, the DNA is TGTGCCAGCAGCTTAGCGCGGGGTTATGAGCAGTTCTTC. This translates into CASSLARGYEQFF.

This clonotype was picked up a small number of times. This chain connects TRBV19 to TRBJ1-6; D remains unclear. The V gene's germline CDR1 is LNHDA and CDR2 SQIVND (reference sequence). The CDR3 has 16 amino acids. V gave up 3 bases and J gave up 2 bases, with 11 bases separating them. CDR3 residues: CASSISPSTYNSPLHF. The DNA of the CDR3 is TGTGCCAGTAGTATTTCCCCTTCGACCTATAATTCACCCCTCCACTTT.

The chain has TRBV13 and TRBJ2-3; D may be TRBD2 (6 bases). Trimming shortened V by 5 bases and J by 3 bases, and 9 bases separated the two germline ends. CDR1 is PRHDT, CDR2 FYEKMQ, per germline (reference sequence). The CDR3 loop spans 13 amino acids. The CDR3 region is CASSTGGTDTQYF. The CDR3 DNA reads as TGTGCCAGCAGCACCGGGGGTACAGATACGCAGTATTTT.

The V and J genes are TRBV4-1 and TRBJ1-1; D is ambiguous. The germline V and J ends were trimmed by 4 bases and 7 bases, with 13 bases remaining between them. The CDR3 has 13 residues. Germline-derived CDR1 and CDR2 are MGHRA and YSYEKL. The CDR3 loop reads CASSPTYLVEAFF. In nucleotides, the CDR3 is TGCGCCAGCAGCCCTACCTACCTGGTTGAAGCTTTCTTT.

There are a few counts of this clonotype. The CDR3 sequence is CASSGSGDSYNEQFF. CDR3 DNA sequence: TGTGCCAGCAGTGGGTCCGGGGATTCCTACAATGAGCAGTTCTTC. V is TRBV25-1 and J is TRBJ2-1, with a tentative D call TRBD2 (5 bases). The CDR3 has 15 residues. The germline gives CDR1 MGHDK, CDR2 SYGVNS. Trimming cost V 4 bases and J 1 base, with 11 bases left between them.

This clonotype was seen only a few times. This chain links TRBV19 with TRBJ2-2, with 7 bases that match TRBD1. The CDR3 is 13 amino acids. The V gene end was trimmed by 8 bases and the J gene end by 1 base; junction bases not matched to a gene: 1. Germline V gives CDR1 LNHDA, CDR2 SQIVND (reference sequence). CDR3 sequence reads: CASGDRNTGELFF. The CDR3 nucleotides read TGTGCCAGTGGGGACAGGAACACCGGGGAGCTGTTTTTT.

This clonotype has only a few counts. The chain joins TRBV4-1 to TRBJ2-3; D is possibly TRBD2 (6 bases). Trimming took off 1 base at V and 1 base at J, with 6 bases between the two ends. The CDR3 has 14 amino acids. Germline assignment: CDR1 MGHRA and CDR2 YSYEKL. CDR3 sequence (DNA): TGCGCCAGCAGCCAAGGGGAGGGCACAGATACGCAGTATTTT. It encodes CASSQGEGTDTQYF.

This clonotype has more than one count but fewer than ten. The CDR3 reads CASSQDWSSNQPQHF. Written as DNA, the CDR3 is TGTGCCAGCAGCCAAGATTGGAGTAGCAATCAGCCCCAGCATTTT. The V gene is TRBV3-1, the J gene TRBJ1-5; no firm D call. The V end was cut by 0 bases, the J end by 0 bases, with 6 bases between. This CDR3 has 15 amino acids. In germline, CDR1 is LGHDT, CDR2 YNNKEL (reference sequence). Using reference TRBV3-1 and TRBJ1-5 for the parts outside the CDR3, the full variable domain is DTAVSQTPKYLVTQMGNDKSIKCEQNLGHDTMYWYKQDSKKFLKIMFSYNNKELIINETVPNRFSPKSPDKAHLNLHINSLELGDSAVYFCASSQDWSSNQPQHFGDGTRLSIL.

The chain links TRBV6-2 or TRBV6-3 to TRBJ2-7, with a weak D call TRBD2 (6 bases). This CDR3 is built from 12 residues. CDR1 and CDR2 from the germline V gene are MNHEY and SVGEGT. Trimming removed 6 bases from V and 2 bases from J, with 8 bases in between. For the CDR3, the DNA is TGTGCCAGCAGCCCGGGAGCCTACGAGCAGTACGTC. It translates to CASSPGAYEQYV.

V is TRBV5-1 and J is TRBJ2-2; D is ambiguous. Deletions cut 1 base from V and 3 bases from J, with 19 bases between. Germline CDR1 and CDR2: SGHRS and YFSETQ. The CDR3 contains 18 residues. The chain's CDR3 is CASSLHGGGVMDTGELFF. The CDR3 DNA is TGCGCCAGCAGCTTGCATGGTGGCGGCGTCATGGACACCGGGGAGCTGTTTTTT.

The chain couples TRBV5-4 to TRBJ2-7; D perhaps matches TRBD2 (5 bases). The CDR3 runs to 13 residues. The V end lost 4 bases, the J end lost 2 bases, and 10 bases lay between the germline ends. Germline V gene lookup returns CDR1 SGHNT and CDR2 YYREEE (reference sequence). The CDR3 loop reads CASSPDSAYEQYF. The DNA of the CDR3 is TGTGCCAGCAGCCCGGACTCCGCCTACGAGCAGTACTTC. The variable domain in full, completed from reference TRBV5-4 and TRBJ2-7, reads ETGVTQSPTHLIKTRGQQVTLRCSSQSGHNTVSWYQQALGQGPQFIFQYYREEENGRGNFPPRFSGLQFPNYSSELNVNALELDDSALYLCASSPDSAYEQYFGPGTRLTVT.